These 32 T cell receptor beta chains originate from one sample sequenced in a study of human versus mouse CDR3 diversity and MHC coevolution. TCRdb keeps only in-frame clones here, not all; method: immunoSEQ multiplex PCR. The table has about 77,000 clones, about nine tenths seen once. Sequencing was carried out using naive CD4+ T cells from blood. The subset denotes: CD45RO-negative CD62L-positive naive CD4 T cells. These receptors all stem from a person between 30 and 69 years old in good health.

The rearrangement uses TRBV2 and TRBJ2-7; D not certain. Germline CDR1 reads SNHLY; CDR2 reads FYNNEI. Trimming removed 5 bases at V and 3 bases at J, with 5 bases between. The CDR3 has 11 residues. CDR3 sequence: CASSLHYEQYF. As DNA, the CDR3 is TGTGCCAGCAGTTTACACTACGAGCAGTACTTC.

The chain is built from TRBV5-1 and TRBJ1-5, with D maybe TRBD1 (6 bases). V shed 2 bases and J shed 4 bases, with 10 bases lying between them. The CDR3 contains 14 residues. The germline V gene encodes CDR1 SGHRS and CDR2 YFSETQ. CDR3: CASSLGGTNQPQHF. The DNA for the CDR3 is TGCGCCAGCAGCTTAGGTGGGACAAATCAGCCCCAGCATTTT.

J is TRBJ1-1 and V is TRBV28; TRBD1 matches at 7 bases. The germline V gene has CDR1 MDHEN and CDR2 SYDVKM. The CDR3 consists of 14 residues. Trimming cost V 8 bases and J 5 bases; bases outside gene matches: 11. The CDR3: CASGYRQGRTEAFF. As DNA, the CDR3 is TGTGCCAGCGGTTATAGACAGGGTAGGACTGAAGCTTTCTTT.

The rearrangement joins TRBV7-8 to TRBJ1-1; possibly TRBD1 for D (5 bases). This CDR3 comprises 14 residues. Germline V gives CDR1 SGHVS, CDR2 FQNEAQ. V lost 6 bases and J 5 bases, leaving 16 bases between the germline ends. In DNA, the CDR3 is TGTGCCAGCAGTCTGACGGGGGGTGGAACTGAAGCTTTCTTT. Translating gives CASSLTGGGTEAFF.

J is TRBJ2-1 and V is TRBV18, with 7 bases that match TRBD1. This CDR3 region has 15 residues. V dropped 6 bases and J dropped 4; count of bases not matched to a gene: 9. Germline CDR1 reads KGHSH; CDR2 reads LQKENI. The CDR3 sequence: CASSPLVTGYNEQFF. CDR3 DNA: TGTGCCAGCTCGCCGCTCGTGACAGGGTACAATGAGCAGTTCTTC.

This clone was observed once. The chain joins TRBV5-1 to TRBJ2-7, with TRBD2 matching 7 bases. The CDR3 is 14 amino acids. Germline CDR1 is SGHRS and CDR2 is YFSETQ. V was clipped by 4 bases and J by 2 bases; unmatched bases: 6. The CDR3 sequence is CASSPTSETYEQYF. The CDR3 DNA reads as TGCGCCAGCAGCCCTACTAGCGAAACCTACGAGCAGTACTTC.

The J gene is TRBJ2-3, the V gene TRBV9, with a tentative D call TRBD1 (6 bases). The length of the CDR3 is 16 residues. Germline CDR1 and CDR2: SGDLS and YYNGEE. Trimming took 0 bases from V and 4 from J, leaving 15 bases between them. CDR3 region: CASSVDGRGFADTQYF. CDR3 DNA sequence: TGTGCCAGCAGCGTAGACGGCAGGGGTTTCGCAGATACGCAGTATTTT.

J is TRBJ2-7 and V is TRBV12-5; 11 bases align to TRBD2. The ends lost 6 bases at V and 1 base at J; junction bases unmatched: 5. This CDR3 contains 15 residues. Germline-derived CDR1 and CDR2 are LGHNT and FRNRAP. The CDR3 region is CASGPRTSGSYEQYF. CDR3 nucleotides: TGTGCTAGTGGCCCACGGACTAGCGGGTCCTACGAGCAGTACTTC.

V and J are TRBV6-5 and TRBJ2-2, with D perhaps matching TRBD1 (6 bases). The V and J ends lost 7 bases and 6 bases respectively, with 18 bases between them. Per the germline V gene, CDR1 is MNHEY and CDR2 is SVGAGI. The CDR3 is 15 residues long. Here the CDR3 reads CASNEQGRLAGELFF. In DNA form, the CDR3 reads TGTGCCAGCAACGAACAGGGTCGGCTCGCCGGGGAGCTGTTTTTT.

V usage is TRBV9 and J usage is TRBJ2-1; D perhaps matches TRBD1 (8 bases). Looked up from germline, CDR1 is SGDLS and CDR2 is YYNGEE. The V gene lost 4 bases and the J gene lost 1 base, with 18 bases spanning the gap. This CDR3 has 17 residues. CDR3 residues: CASSSGGQGTSYNEQFF. In DNA, the CDR3 is TGTGCCAGCAGCTCGGGAGGACAGGGAACGTCCTACAATGAGCAGTTCTTC.

The chain links TRBV4-1 to TRBJ1-5; tentatively, D is TRBD1 (5 bases). With 0 bases removed from V and 0 bases from J, the gap between germline ends came to 15 bases. The germline gives CDR1 MGHRA, CDR2 YSYEKL. CDR3 length: 18 residues. The CDR3 DNA reads TGCGCCAGCAGCCAAGAGGGGAGGGACTTGGCTAGCAATCAGCCCCAGCATTTT. The encoded protein is CASSQEGRDLASNQPQHF.

Here the CDR3 reads CASSPPGLAGIYEQYF. CDR3 bases: TGTGCCAGCTCACCACCGGGTCTTGCGGGGATCTACGAGCAGTACTTC. The chain uses TRBV18 and TRBJ2-7, with D possibly matching TRBD2 (6 bases). CDR3 length: 16 amino acids. Looked up from germline, CDR1 is KGHSH and CDR2 is LQKENI. Trimming shortened V by 0 bases and J by 3 bases, and 15 bases separated the two germline ends.

V usage is TRBV2 and J usage is TRBJ1-1; 11 nucleotides agree with TRBD1. The CDR3 loop spans 16 amino acids. Germline CDR1 and CDR2: SNHLY and FYNNEI. After removal of 6 bases from V and 5 bases from J, the junction contained 11 bases not matched to a gene. Here the CDR3 DNA reads TGTGCCAGCAGGGCGGGACAGGGGGTTGGGGGAACTGAAGCTTTCTTT. It encodes CASRAGQGVGGTEAFF.

The rearrangement uses TRBV2 and TRBJ2-5; D might be TRBD2 (5 bases). This CDR3 contains 13 residues. V lost 7 bases and J 5 bases, leaving 14 bases between the germline ends. Germline assignment: CDR1 SNHLY and CDR2 FYNNEI. CDR3 coding DNA: TGTGCCAGCACCTCGGGGAATCGGGAGACCCAGTACTTC. Translation: CASTSGNRETQYF. The full variable domain, with the rest looked up from reference TRBV2 and TRBJ2-5, is EPEVTQTPSHQVTQMGQEVILRCVPISNHLYFYWYRQILGQKVEFLVSFYNNEISEKSEIFDDQFSVERPDGSNFTLKIRSTKLEDSAMYFCASTSGNRETQYFGPGTRLLVL.

The V gene is TRBV5-1, the J gene TRBJ1-3; 8 bases map to TRBD1. The CDR3 consists of 15 residues. CDR1 is SGHRS and CDR2 is YFSETQ in the germline V gene. The V segment lost 3 bases and the J segment 4 bases; nucleotides outside the gene matches: 6. Here the CDR3 reads CASSSGQVPGNTIYF. For the CDR3, the DNA is TGCGCCAGCAGCTCGGGACAGGTTCCCGGAAACACCATATATTTT.

On this clone itself: One junction end disagrees with the germline gene, perhaps due to a read error. The gene calls are TRBV12-5 and TRBJ1-1; D may be TRBD1 (6 bases). The CDR3 totals 14 residues. Germline assignment: CDR1 LGHNT and CDR2 FRNRAP. The CDR3 DNA is TGTGCTAGTGGCTTGGGACACAGGAACACTGAAGCTTTCTTT. This gives the protein CASGLGHRNTEAFF.

Only one count was recorded for this clone. This sequence joins TRBV11-3 and TRBJ2-3, with D possibly TRBD2 on 5 matching bases. Germline CDR1 reads SGHNT; CDR2 reads YENEEA. This CDR3 region has 17 residues. V was cut by 1 base and J by 3 bases, with 17 bases left in between. The CDR3 DNA sequence: TGTGCCAGCAGCTTAGGATCCTGGCGGGCCCGAACAGATACGCAGTATTTT. Translation: CASSLGSWRARTDTQYF.

The V call is TRBV28, the J call TRBJ1-5, with 8 bases matching TRBD1. CDR3 length: 19 residues. CDR1 MDHEN and CDR2 SYDVKM come from the germline V gene. J lost 4 bases, V lost 3 bases, and 17 bases had no gene match. CDR3 nucleotides: TGTGCCAGCAGTTTCGTACCCTCAAACAAAAGACAGGGGAATCAGCCCCAGCATTTT. It yields the protein CASSFVPSNKRQGNQPQHF.

The chain employs TRBV9 and TRBJ1-2, with 12 bases aligning to TRBD1. The V gene end was trimmed by 3 bases and the J gene end by 4 bases; junction bases not matched to a gene: 4. The CDR3 has 15 amino acids. CDR1 is SGDLS and CDR2 is YYNGEE in the germline V gene. CDR3 residues: CASSDGTGGAYGYTF. The CDR3 DNA reads TGTGCCAGCAGCGACGGGACAGGGGGCGCCTATGGCTACACCTTC.

This sequence joins TRBV11-2 and TRBJ2-5, with 8 bases matching TRBD2. The germline gives CDR1 SGHAT, CDR2 FQNNGV. The CDR3 length is 16 residues. After removal of 0 bases from V and 3 bases from J, the junction contained 6 bases not matched to a gene. CDR3 residues: CASSLDRAGGEETQYF. The CDR3 bases are TGTGCCAGCAGCTTAGACCGGGCGGGAGGCGAAGAGACCCAGTACTTC.

This chain uses TRBV30 with TRBJ2-3; 10 nucleotides agree with TRBD2. The CDR3 consists of 18 residues. Germline CDR1 GTSNPN, CDR2 SVGIG (reference sequence). V dropped 3 bases and J dropped 6; count of bases not matched to a gene: 18. The CDR3 loop reads CAWRELAGLLGQGDTQYF. CDR3 bases: TGTGCCTGGAGGGAACTAGCGGGACTCCTGGGGCAGGGCGATACGCAGTATTTT. The variable domain in full, with the rest retrieved from reference TRBV30 and TRBJ2-3, is SQTIHQWPATLVQPVGSPLSLECTVEGTSNPNLYWYRQAAGRGLQLLFYSVGIGQISSEVPQNLSASRPQDRQFILSSKKLLLSDSGFYLCAWRELAGLLGQGDTQYFGPGTRLTVL.

Only one count was recorded for this clone. The rearrangement links TRBV28 to TRBJ1-1; TRBD1 might be the D (6 bases). V was shortened by 5 bases and J by 9 bases, with 16 bases between the two germline ends. There are 13 residues in the CDR3. CDR1 and CDR2 (germline): MDHEN, SYDVKM. CDR3 DNA: TGTGCCAGCAGTCCCTCGGACAGACTCAAAGCTTTCTTT. It codes for CASSPSDRLKAFF.

V usage is TRBV28 and J usage is TRBJ1-2; D gene uncertain. Trimming cost V 5 bases and J 6 bases, with 10 bases left between them. The length of the CDR3 is 12 residues. CDR1 is MDHEN, CDR2 SYDVKM, per germline. The CDR3 nucleotides are TGTGCCAGCAGTGTAGGGAGGGATGGCTACACCTTC. Its translation: CASSVGRDGYTF.

The genes are TRBV28 and TRBJ1-3, with D possibly TRBD1 on 5 matching bases. The CDR3 runs to 13 residues. V dropped 3 bases and J dropped 3 bases, with 6 bases sitting between them. The germline CDR1 and CDR2 sequences are MDHEN and SYDVKM. CDR3 in amino acids: CASSLQGGNTIYF. CDR3 nucleotide sequence: TGTGCCAGCAGTTTGCAGGGTGGAAACACCATATATTTT.

The chain joins TRBV2 to TRBJ2-7; 11 nucleotides match TRBD2. Germline V gene lookup returns CDR1 SNHLY and CDR2 FYNNEI. The CDR3 is made up of 14 amino acids. V shed 10 bases and J 0 bases; nucleotides not matched to a gene: 5. CDR3 DNA: TGTGCCACCGGACTAGCGGGCCACTCCTACGAGCAGTACTTC. It encodes CATGLAGHSYEQYF.

The V and J genes are TRBV2 and TRBJ1-5; D may be TRBD1 (6 bases). The CDR3 is made up of 14 amino acids. Trimming stripped 4 bases from V and 4 bases from J, with 11 bases between. The germline V gene encodes CDR1 SNHLY and CDR2 FYNNEI. The chain's CDR3 is CASSVGTRNQPQHF. The DNA for the CDR3 is TGTGCCAGCAGTGTTGGGACAAGAAATCAGCCCCAGCATTTT.

This clone was observed a handful of times. The J gene is TRBJ1-5, the V gene TRBV6-6; D is perhaps TRBD1 (5 bases). The germline V and J ends were trimmed by 0 bases and 4 bases, with 10 bases remaining between them. Germline V lookup: CDR1 MNHNY, CDR2 SVGAGI (reference sequence). CDR3 length: 15 residues. CDR3 coding DNA: TGTGCCAGCAGTTACTCGACAGTATTTAATCAGCCCCAGCATTTT. Its protein product is CASSYSTVFNQPQHF.

The rearrangement links TRBV19 to TRBJ2-1; 9 bases map to TRBD1. This CDR3 is 14 amino acids long. The germline CDR1 and CDR2 sequences are LNHDA and SQIVND (reference sequence). The trim removed 5 bases at V and 10 bases at J, leaving 9 bases unmatched. CDR3 protein: CASSPKGQGTEQFF. The CDR3 DNA sequence: TGTGCCAGTAGTCCCAAGGGACAGGGCACCGAGCAGTTCTTC.

The CDR3 spells CASRATGLAYEQYF. Written as DNA, the CDR3 is TGTGCCAGCAGGGCGACAGGGTTAGCCTACGAGCAGTACTTC. This rearrangement joins TRBV6-5 to TRBJ2-7; 7 positions match TRBD1. Germline V gives CDR1 MNHEY, CDR2 SVGAGI. This CDR3 contains 14 residues. The J segment lost 2 bases and the V segment lost 6 bases, leaving 7 bases of the junction unmatched.

The chain combines TRBV7-3 with TRBJ2-3, with TRBD1 matching 7 bases. The V gene's germline CDR1 is SGHTA and CDR2 FQGTGA. The CDR3 is 16 residues long. Trimming took 4 bases from V and 2 from J; bases not matched to a gene: 9. The CDR3 DNA follows: TGTGCCAGCAGCTCGGGGACAGCACCTTACACAGATACGCAGTATTTT. Protein product: CASSSGTAPYTDTQYF.

As regards this clone: The junction and the germline gene differ at one end; a read error may be behind it. Within the sample, other DNA sequences also encode this same CDR3. The chain combines TRBV7-9 with TRBJ2-5; D might be TRBD2 (6 bases). The CDR3 consists of 14 residues. Germline V CDR1 and CDR2: SEHNR, FQNEAQ (reference sequence). The CDR3 region is CASSLEAGLETQYF. The CDR3 nucleotides are TGTGCCAGCAGCTTAGAGGCGGGGTTAGAGACTCAGTACTTC.

The chain is built from TRBV5-6 and TRBJ2-2; D might be TRBD2 (6 bases). V was cut by 2 bases and J by 1 base, with 15 bases left in between. The CDR3 covers 17 residues. Germline values: CDR1 SGHDT, CDR2 YYEEEE. The CDR3 region has the DNA TGTGCCAGCAGCTTTGTGCGGGACTCAAAGAACACCGGGGAGCTGTTTTTT. Translating it yields CASSFVRDSKNTGELFF.